These 20 T cell receptor beta chains came from one sample sequenced in a study of shared clonotypes between healthy human individuals. The protocol was immunoSEQ multiplex PCR, while the TCRdb copy is restricted to in-frame clones and leaves out a portion. The table shows over 2 million clones, with 85% to 95% occurring only once. The specimen sequenced was naive CD4+ T cells from PBMCs. Regarding subset: CD45RA+ positively selected. These TCRs come from a man younger than 35 in good health. Some clones in this sample may be carry-over from other donors' samples.

The chain has TRBV28 and TRBJ2-6; D is perhaps TRBD2 (5 bases). The CDR3 runs 14 residues. CDR1 is MDHEN and CDR2 is SYDVKM in the germline V gene. Trimming cost V 5 bases and J 4 bases, with 9 bases left between them. CDR3: CASSASGGANVLTF. CDR3 DNA sequence: TGTGCCAGCAGTGCCTCGGGGGGGGCCAACGTCCTGACTTTC.

This chain connects TRBV29-1 to TRBJ1-2; a possible D gene is TRBD1 (6 bases). Germline V CDR1 and CDR2: SQVTM, ANQGSEA. The CDR3 loop spans 17 amino acids. With 5 bases removed from V and 2 bases from J, the gap between germline ends came to 24 bases. The CDR3 protein is CSVNSRGADPRNYGYTF. The CDR3 DNA follows: TGCAGCGTTAATAGTCGGGGGGCAGACCCCCGAAACTATGGCTACACCTTC.

This chain uses TRBV19 with TRBJ2-5, with a possible D match to TRBD2 (5 bases). The CDR3 totals 16 residues. The germline V and J ends were trimmed by 3 bases and 3 bases, with 17 bases remaining between them. Germline V gene sequence: CDR1 LNHDA, CDR2 SQIVND (reference sequence). The CDR3 loop is CASSMRVSVWKETQYF. The CDR3 nucleotides read TGTGCCAGTAGTATGAGGGTGTCTGTTTGGAAAGAGACCCAGTACTTC.

V usage is TRBV19 and J usage is TRBJ1-1; no clear D. The CDR3 is 13 residues long. Germline V gene data show CDR1 as LNHDA and CDR2 as SQIVND (reference sequence). V was clipped by 6 bases and J by 2 bases, with 10 bases between them. The DNA of the CDR3 is TGTGCCAGTAGGTACAGAAGTAACACTGAAGCTTTCTTT. It is translated as CASRYRSNTEAFF.

This clone was counted once. The chain recombines TRBV29-1 with TRBJ1-1; no clear D gene. V lost 5 bases to trimming and J lost 4 bases, with 14 bases between them. The CDR3 length is 13 residues. Germline V gives CDR1 SQVTM, CDR2 ANQGSEA. The CDR3 is CSVQRRLVTEAFF. In nucleotides, the CDR3 is TGCAGCGTTCAACGGAGACTTGTCACTGAAGCTTTCTTT.

V is TRBV6-5 and J is TRBJ1-2; TRBD1 might be the D (5 bases). The CDR3 spans 15 residues. Between the trimmed V and J ends, which lost 5 bases and 5 bases, there was a span of 18 bases. Germline assignment: CDR1 MNHEY and CDR2 SVGAGI. DNA of the CDR3: TGTGCCAGCAGTCCCCGGCAGGGTTACTTTTATGGCTACACCTTC. This sequence encodes CASSPRQGYFYGYTF.

V and J are TRBV5-1 and TRBJ1-3; D gene uncertain. Per the germline V gene, CDR1 is SGHRS and CDR2 is YFSETQ. V was clipped by 4 bases and J by 1 base, with 9 bases between them. The CDR3 is 14 residues long. In nucleotides, the CDR3 is TGCGCCAGCAGCCCGGACGCTTCTGGAAACACCATATATTTT. Translation: CASSPDASGNTIYF.

The DNA for the CDR3 is TGTGCCAGCAGTGAATTAGGGCAGTTGAACACTGAAGCTTTCTTT. Amino acids: CASSELGQLNTEAFF. This chain connects TRBV2 to TRBJ1-1; D remains unclear. CDR3 size: 15 residues. V lost 2 bases, J lost 0 bases, and 10 bases lay in between. Germline CDR1 reads SNHLY; CDR2 reads FYNNEI. Full variable domain (missing parts from reference TRBV2 and TRBJ1-1): EPEVTQTPSHQVTQMGQEVILRCVPISNHLYFYWYRQILGQKVEFLVSFYNNEISEKSEIFDDQFSVERPDGSNFTLKIRSTKLEDSAMYFCASSELGQLNTEAFFGQGTRLTVV.

V usage is TRBV18 and J usage is TRBJ1-4; D might be TRBD1 (5 bases). Germline-derived CDR1 and CDR2 are KGHSH and LQKENI. This CDR3 has 13 residues. V was pared by 1 base and J by 10 bases, with 10 bases between. In nucleotides, the CDR3 is TGTGCCAGCTCACCACGGGGGTCTGGAAAACTGTTTTTT. Translated: CASSPRGSGKLFF.

To note about this clone: Other DNA sequences in this specimen translate into the identical CDR3. The V and J genes are TRBV7-2 and TRBJ2-7, with 9 nucleotides matching TRBD2. J lost 1 base, V lost 3 bases, and 1 base had no gene match. The V gene's germline CDR1 is SGHTA and CDR2 FQGNSA. The CDR3 has 14 residues. The CDR3: CASSLSGRSYEQYF. The CDR3 DNA follows: TGTGCCAGCAGCTTGAGCGGGAGGTCCTACGAGCAGTACTTC.

The chain is built from TRBV5-4 and TRBJ2-5; TRBD2 is a possible D gene (6 bases). Trimming cost V 0 bases and J 4 bases, with 19 bases left between them. CDR1 is SGHNT and CDR2 is YYREEE in the germline V gene (reference sequence). The CDR3 totals 17 residues. This CDR3 reads CASSLALGSGIGETQYF. In DNA form, the CDR3 reads TGTGCCAGCAGCTTGGCCCTCGGTAGCGGAATAGGAGAGACCCAGTACTTC. Full variable domain (rest looked up from reference TRBV5-4 and TRBJ2-5): ETGVTQSPTHLIKTRGQQVTLRCSSQSGHNTVSWYQQALGQGPQFIFQYYREEENGRGNFPPRFSGLQFPNYSSELNVNALELDDSALYLCASSLALGSGIGETQYFGPGTRLLVL.

As for this clone: Additional DNA sequences in this sample encode the identical CDR3. This rearrangement joins TRBV6-1 to TRBJ1-5; the match to TRBD1 covers 10 bases. CDR1 is MNHNS and CDR2 is SASEGT in the germline V gene. Trimming at V came to 3 bases and at J to 4 bases, leaving 3 bases not matched to a gene. The CDR3 consists of 15 residues. CDR3 protein: CASSERTGGNQPQHF. Written as DNA, the CDR3 is TGTGCCAGCAGTGAGAGGACAGGGGGGAATCAGCCCCAGCATTTT.

The chain combines TRBV28 with TRBJ2-1; D ambiguous. Trimming took 8 bases from V and 3 from J, leaving 11 bases between them. CDR3 length: 13 amino acids. The germline V gene has CDR1 MDHEN and CDR2 SYDVKM. The DNA for the CDR3 is TGTGCCAGCGTGGCGCCTCTCTACAATGAGCAGTTCTTC. It specifies CASVAPLYNEQFF.

The V call is TRBV7-8, the J call TRBJ1-4; D is uncertain. Germline-derived CDR1 and CDR2 are SGHVS and FQNEAQ. The CDR3 length is 14 residues. Trimming took 5 bases from V and 4 from J, leaving 11 bases between them. The CDR3, as DNA: TGTGCCAGCAGCCTCCGGGATCTTAATGAAAAACTGTTTTTT. It encodes CASSLRDLNEKLFF.

The chain uses TRBV11-1 and TRBJ2-7; D unclear. CDR3 length: 14 residues. The germline V gene encodes CDR1 SGHAT and CDR2 FQDESV (reference sequence). Trimming cost V 3 bases and J 2 bases, with 11 bases left between them. The DNA for the CDR3 is TGTGCCAGCAGCTTGGTGGTTAAGGCCTACGAGCAGTACTTC. Its protein is CASSLVVKAYEQYF.

Regarding this clone: Other DNA sequences in the same sample also yield this CDR3. The chain employs TRBV7-2 and TRBJ2-7, with 8 bases matching TRBD2. Germline assignment: CDR1 SGHTA and CDR2 FQGNSA. This CDR3 is built from 14 residues. V lost 1 base to trimming and J lost 2 bases; unmatched junction nucleotides: 1. The CDR3 coding sequence is TGTGCCAGCAGCTTAGGGACTAGCCCCTACGAGCAGTACTTC. This sequence encodes CASSLGTSPYEQYF.

The V and J genes are TRBV9 and TRBJ2-2; D gene unclear. The V gene lost 0 bases and the J gene lost 7 bases, with 7 bases spanning the gap. Germline V gene sequence: CDR1 SGDLS, CDR2 YYNGEE. The CDR3 loop spans 13 amino acids. The CDR3: CASSVDGYGELFF. The DNA of the CDR3 is TGTGCCAGCAGCGTAGACGGGTACGGGGAGCTGTTTTTT.

The chain employs TRBV30 and TRBJ2-7; possibly TRBD2 for D (5 bases). CDR3 length equals 12 residues. Trimming stripped 0 bases from V and 6 bases from J, with 9 bases between. CDR1 GTSNPN and CDR2 SVGIG come from the germline V gene (reference sequence). CDR3 DNA sequence: TGTGCCTGGAGTGTGTCCGGAGGCGAGCAGTACTTC. It yields the protein CAWSVSGGEQYF.

Of note for this clone: Other DNA sequences of this sample code for an identical CDR3. The J gene is TRBJ2-3, the V gene TRBV7-3; 11 bases are shared with TRBD2. Looked up from germline, CDR1 is SGHTA and CDR2 is FQGTGA. With V trimmed by 2 bases and J by 3 bases, 4 bases remained unmatched. The CDR3 spans 16 residues. The CDR3 DNA is TGTGCCAGCAGCTTAGGTCTAGCGGGAGGAACAGATACGCAGTATTTT. This translates into CASSLGLAGGTDTQYF.

This sequence joins TRBV6-5 and TRBJ2-3; D could derive from TRBD1 or TRBD2 (6 bases each). The CDR3 is 16 amino acids. Germline values: CDR1 MNHEY, CDR2 SVGAGI. With 0 bases removed from V and 6 bases from J, the gap between germline ends came to 16 bases. The CDR3 DNA reads as TGTGCCAGCAGTTACTCGACTGCAGGGGCGGGGGATACGCAGTATTTT. Protein sequence: CASSYSTAGAGDTQYF.